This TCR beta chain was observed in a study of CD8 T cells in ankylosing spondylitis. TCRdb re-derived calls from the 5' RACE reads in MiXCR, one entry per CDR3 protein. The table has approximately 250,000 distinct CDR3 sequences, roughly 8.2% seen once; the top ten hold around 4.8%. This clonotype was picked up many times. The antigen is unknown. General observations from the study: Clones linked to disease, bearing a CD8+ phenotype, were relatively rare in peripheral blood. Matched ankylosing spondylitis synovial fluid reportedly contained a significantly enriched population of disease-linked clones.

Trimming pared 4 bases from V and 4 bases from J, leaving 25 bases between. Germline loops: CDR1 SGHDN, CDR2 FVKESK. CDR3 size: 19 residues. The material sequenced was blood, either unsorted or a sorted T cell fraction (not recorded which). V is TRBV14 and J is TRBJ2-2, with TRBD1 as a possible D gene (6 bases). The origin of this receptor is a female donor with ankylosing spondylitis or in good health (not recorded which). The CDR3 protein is CASSLRTGHLVHGTGELFF. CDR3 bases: TGTGCCAGCAGCCTCCGGACGGGACACCTCGTCCACGGCACCGGGGAGCTGTTTTTT. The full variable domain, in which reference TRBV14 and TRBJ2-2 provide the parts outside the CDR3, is EAGVTQFPSHSVIEKGQTVTLRCDPISGHDNLYWYRRVMGKEIKFLLHFVKESKQDESGMPNNRFLAERTGGTYSTLKVQPAELEDSGVYFCASSLRTGHLVHGTGELFFGEGSRLTVL.